The clone carrying this TCR beta chain was counted between two and nine times. The sample belongs to a study of shared clonotypes between healthy human individuals. Per the germline V gene, CDR1 is SGHRS and CDR2 is YFSETQ. The CDR3 has 15 amino acids. The germline V and J ends were trimmed by 0 bases and 8 bases, with 15 bases remaining between them. Produced via immunoSEQ multiplex PCR; TCRdb's table is partial and in-frame only. This table holds about 480,000 clones, approximately 79% found once. The V call is TRBV5-1, the J call TRBJ2-1; D possibly matches TRBD1 or TRBD2 (5 bases each). The receptor was isolated from a woman between 35 and 50 years old in good health. Some clones in this sample may be carry-over from other donors' samples. Input material: PBMCs. As DNA, the CDR3 is TGCGCCAGCAGCTTGGATCCAGGGAGCATCTATGAGCAGTTCTTC. This translates into CASSLDPGSIYEQFF.